The 29 T cell receptor beta chains reported below all come from one sample, sequenced in a study of blood T cells in healthy people across ages. A second PCR, run for about 6 to 11 cycles, used a sample-barcoded 5' primer plus a J-beta primer mix. TCRdb ran MiXCR on the 5' RACE reads and lists one entry per CDR3 protein. The table records roughly 1.9 million distinct CDR3 sequences, 39% of them present only once. Material: blood. Receptor source: a human donor in good health.

The genes are TRBV7-9 and TRBJ2-3; no firm D call. V lost 0 bases, J lost 1 base, and 8 bases lay in between. CDR3 length equals 15 residues. Germline-derived CDR1 and CDR2 are SEHNR and FQNEAQ (reference sequence). In nucleotides, the CDR3 is TGTGCCAGCAGCTTAGCCCCTTGGGGCACAGATACGCAGTATTTT. Translated, it gives CASSLAPWGTDTQYF. Based on the CDR3 plus reference TRBV7-9 and TRBJ2-3, the full variable domain is DTGVSQNPRHKITKRGQNVTFRCDPISEHNRLYWYRQTLGQGPEFLTYFQNEAQLEKSRLLSDRFSAERPKGSFSTLEIQRTEQGDSAMYLCASSLAPWGTDTQYFGPGTRLTVL.

This clonotype was picked up many times. This chain connects TRBV28 to TRBJ2-5; D is unresolved. The CDR3 has 14 residues. Germline V CDR1 and CDR2: MDHEN, SYDVKM. V lost 5 bases and J lost 2, with 12 bases in between. This CDR3 reads CASSGHTIQETQYF. The CDR3 DNA reads TGTGCCAGCAGTGGCCATACTATTCAAGAGACCCAGTACTTC.

The V and J genes are TRBV12-3 or TRBV12-4 and TRBJ2-7, with 9 bases identical to TRBD1. There are 17 residues in the CDR3. Losses at the gene ends were 7 bases for V and 0 bases for J; bases not matched to a gene: 13. The CDR3 DNA sequence: TGTGCCAGCAACAGAACAGGGGGCGCAGCCCGCTCCTACGAGCAGTACTTC. Its protein product is CASNRTGGAARSYEQYF.

This clonotype was seen many times. The chain uses TRBV20-1 and TRBJ2-7; TRBD1 agrees at 7 bases. In germline, CDR1 is DFQATT, CDR2 SNEGSKA (reference sequence). The CDR3 loop spans 15 amino acids. The trim removed 3 bases at V and 7 bases at J, leaving 15 bases unmatched. The CDR3 DNA is TGCAGTGCTAGGGACCCGGGACAGCGGTCGAGAGAGCAGTACTTC. Translating gives CSARDPGQRSREQYF.

J is TRBJ2-2 and V is TRBV4-1; D is uncertain. Germline CDR1 reads MGHRA; CDR2 reads YSYEKL. V was trimmed by 5 bases and J by 4 bases, leaving 14 bases between them. The CDR3 extends over 15 amino acids. The CDR3 is CASSAVAITTGELFF. DNA of the CDR3: TGCGCCAGCAGCGCAGTGGCTATCACCACCGGGGAGCTGTTTTTT.

V is TRBV2 and J is TRBJ1-4; D gene uncertain. There are 14 residues in the CDR3. Germline V gene data show CDR1 as SNHLY and CDR2 as FYNNEI. Trimming removed 6 bases from V and 8 bases from J, with 16 bases in between. CDR3 nucleotide sequence: TGTGCCAGCAGAATTCAAGGCTTTGACGAAAAACTGTTTTTT. As protein: CASRIQGFDEKLFF. The variable domain in full, with the rest retrieved from reference TRBV2 and TRBJ1-4, is EPEVTQTPSHQVTQMGQEVILRCVPISNHLYFYWYRQILGQKVEFLVSFYNNEISEKSEIFDDQFSVERPDGSNFTLKIRSTKLEDSAMYFCASRIQGFDEKLFFGSGTQLSVL.

A few counts support this clonotype. The chain links TRBV7-2 to TRBJ2-5, with a possible D match to TRBD2 (7 bases). Trimming stripped 0 bases from V and 4 bases from J, with 12 bases between. Germline V lookup: CDR1 SGHTA, CDR2 FQGNSA. There are 15 residues in the CDR3. The CDR3 sequence is CASSLAGGRTETQYF. As DNA, the CDR3 is TGTGCCAGCAGCTTAGCGGGGGGGCGTACAGAGACCCAGTACTTC. Looking up the rest from reference TRBV7-2 and TRBJ2-5 gives the full variable domain: GAGVSQSPSNKVTEKGKDVELRCDPISGHTALYWYRQSLGQGLEFLIYFQGNSAPDKSGLPSDRFSAERTGGSVSTLTIQRTQQEDSAVYLCASSLAGGRTETQYFGPGTRLLVL.

The chain uses TRBV6-5 and TRBJ2-6; no firm D call. Trimming stripped 5 bases from V and 1 base from J, with 3 bases between. The CDR3 length is 13 residues. CDR1 is MNHEY and CDR2 is SVGAGI in the germline V gene. The CDR3 sequence: CASSMSGANVLTF. The CDR3 region has the DNA TGTGCCAGCAGTATGTCTGGGGCCAACGTCCTGACTTTC.

The chain recombines TRBV7-6 with TRBJ1-5; the D gene is possibly TRBD1 (5 bases). Trimming cost V 6 bases and J 0 bases, with 15 bases left between them. Germline V gene sequence: CDR1 SGHVS, CDR2 FNYEAQ. This CDR3 is 16 amino acids long. The CDR3 coding sequence is TGTGCCAGCAGTCTGATGCAGGGTAGTAGCAATCAGCCCCAGCATTTT. Protein: CASSLMQGSSNQPQHF. Based on the CDR3 plus reference TRBV7-6 and TRBJ1-5, the full variable domain is GAGVSQSPRYKVTKRGQDVALRCDPISGHVSLYWYRQALGQGPEFLTYFNYEAQQDKSGLPNDRFSAERPEGSISTLTIQRTEQRDSAMYRCASSLMQGSSNQPQHFGDGTRLSIL.

The chain couples TRBV6-5 to TRBJ2-7; 14 bases are shared with TRBD2. This CDR3 comprises 17 residues. Germline V gene lookup returns CDR1 MNHEY and CDR2 SVGAGI. V was clipped by 0 bases and J by 7 bases; unmatched bases: 8. The DNA for the CDR3 is TGTGCCAGCAGTTACTCGACTAGCGGGGGGGCCCTCAATGAGCAGTACTTC. Encoded protein: CASSYSTSGGALNEQYF.

The chain couples TRBV7-9 to TRBJ2-4; maybe TRBD1 (6 bases). Judging by the DNA end, TRBJ2-5 fits better; the J call may be wrong. This CDR3 has 15 amino acids. The V gene's germline CDR1 is SEHNR and CDR2 FQNEAQ (reference sequence). Written as DNA, the CDR3 is TGTGCCAGCAGCTTTAGAGGTCTTGACAGGGAGACCCAGTACTTC. This translates into CASSFRGLDRETQYF.

CDR3 nucleotides: TGCGCCAGCAGCCAAGACTCTGGAAGCAGAAACACCATATATTTT. It codes for CASSQDSGSRNTIYF. The rearrangement links TRBV4-3 to TRBJ1-3, with D unclear. V lost 0 bases to trimming and J lost 5 bases, with 11 bases between them. CDR1 and CDR2 (germline): LGHNA, YSLEER. The length of the CDR3 is 15 residues.

This clonotype was observed a few times. The chain couples TRBV29-1 to TRBJ2-5, with D perhaps assigned TRBD1 or TRBD2 (6 bases each). The V end was cut by 3 bases, the J end by 5 bases, with 13 bases between. There are 13 residues in the CDR3. Germline V lookup: CDR1 SQVTM, CDR2 ANQGSEA. The CDR3 DNA follows: TGCAGCGTTGAGGGGGGCTGGGGGGAGACCCAGTACTTC. Translating gives CSVEGGWGETQYF.

This clonotype was counted a few times. The V and J genes are TRBV7-2 and TRBJ1-2, with D perhaps TRBD1 (5 bases). The germline V gene has CDR1 SGHTA and CDR2 FQGNSA. There are 15 residues in the CDR3. V shed 1 base and J shed 7 bases, with 16 bases lying between them. CDR3: CASSLGGGDPGGYTF. Written as DNA, the CDR3 is TGTGCCAGCAGCTTAGGGGGCGGAGACCCGGGTGGCTACACCTTC.

The chain is built from TRBV9 and TRBJ1-2, with D perhaps TRBD1 (6 bases). The germline V and J ends were trimmed by 3 bases and 3 bases, with 15 bases remaining between them. The CDR3 is 15 amino acids. Looked up from germline, CDR1 is SGDLS and CDR2 is YYNGEE. CDR3 sequence reads: CASSAAIRGDYGYTF. CDR3 sequence (DNA): TGTGCCAGCAGCGCCGCTATAAGGGGGGACTATGGCTACACCTTC.

The V and J genes are TRBV11-2 and TRBJ1-2; D remains ambiguous. The germline gives CDR1 SGHAT, CDR2 FQNNGV. The V gene lost 4 bases and the J gene lost 8 bases, with 11 bases spanning the gap. The CDR3 sequence is 12 residues long. CDR3 nucleotides: TGTGCCAGCAGCTCACTACGTGTGGGCTACACCTTC. Its protein product is CASSSLRVGYTF.

V gene TRBV7-9 combines with J gene TRBJ1-6; D is uncertain. CDR1 is SEHNR, CDR2 FQNEAQ, per germline (reference sequence). The V end was cut by 2 bases, the J end by 14 bases, with 13 bases between. The CDR3 has 13 amino acids. CDR3 nucleotide sequence: TGTGCCAGCAGCTTAATGGCAGGTGAAACCCTCCACTTT. Translated: CASSLMAGETLHF. The full variable domain, with the rest looked up from reference TRBV7-9 and TRBJ1-6, is DTGVSQNPRHKITKRGQNVTFRCDPISEHNRLYWYRQTLGQGPEFLTYFQNEAQLEKSRLLSDRFSAERPKGSFSTLEIQRTEQGDSAMYLCASSLMAGETLHFGNGTRLTVT.

The chain links TRBV4-1 to TRBJ2-5; the match to TRBD2 covers 8 bases. The CDR3 is made up of 15 amino acids. Germline trimming cut 4 bases from V and 11 bases from J; bases unmatched to any gene: 15. In germline, CDR1 is MGHRA, CDR2 YSYEKL. The CDR3 sequence: CASSPRGLAASPQYF. The CDR3 nucleotides are TGCGCCAGCAGCCCGAGAGGACTAGCAGCCTCCCCGCAGTACTTC.

The genes are TRBV20-1 and TRBJ1-1, with D perhaps matching TRBD1 (5 bases). Germline CDR1 DFQATT, CDR2 SNEGSKA (reference sequence). CDR3 length: 14 residues. The V end lost 1 base, the J end lost 1 base, and 10 bases lay between the germline ends. The CDR3 DNA reads TGCAGTGCTAGAGTTCGGCAGGGGAACACTGAAGCTTTCTTT. Protein: CSARVRQGNTEAFF.

The chain recombines TRBV28 with TRBJ2-3; 9 bases are a match to TRBD1. There are 17 residues in the CDR3. Germline V gene lookup returns CDR1 MDHEN and CDR2 SYDVKM. V shed 5 bases, J shed 3 bases, and the junction held 12 bases outside the gene matches. CDR3 DNA: TGTGCCAGCAGTCCTCCGGGACAGGGAAAAGGGACAGATACGCAGTATTTT. It encodes CASSPPGQGKGTDTQYF.

This clonotype has more than one count but fewer than ten. The gene calls are TRBV10-3 and TRBJ2-5; 10 nucleotides agree with TRBD1. CDR1 is ENHRY and CDR2 is SYGVKD in the germline V gene. V was pared by 3 bases and J by 7 bases, with 5 bases of the junction left unmatched. This CDR3 comprises 14 residues. In DNA, the CDR3 is TGTGCCATCAGTGATTCCGGGACAGGGGTGACCCAGTACTTC. Translation gives CAISDSGTGVTQYF.

The chain joins TRBV5-5 to TRBJ2-3; TRBD2 matches 9 bases. From germline, CDR1 is SGHKS and CDR2 YYEKEE (reference sequence). The ends lost 5 bases at V and 0 bases at J; junction bases unmatched: 7. The CDR3 extends over 16 amino acids. The CDR3 loop reads CASRWLLAGSTDTQYF. The CDR3 DNA reads as TGTGCCAGCAGGTGGCTTCTAGCGGGGAGCACAGATACGCAGTATTTT.

The chain links TRBV20-1 to TRBJ2-2, with 9 positions matching TRBD1. There are 16 residues in the CDR3. Germline V gene sequence: CDR1 DFQATT, CDR2 SNEGSKA (reference sequence). V was pared by 0 bases and J by 4 bases, with 6 bases of the junction left unmatched. The CDR3 spells CSARDMGQGSTGELFF. The DNA of the CDR3 is TGCAGTGCTAGAGATATGGGACAGGGCTCCACCGGGGAGCTGTTTTTT.

In its sample, this clonotype was seen a few times. This chain joins TRBV4-3 and TRBJ1-2, with 8 nucleotides matching TRBD1. The germline gives CDR1 LGHNA, CDR2 YSLEER. Germline trimming cut 0 bases from V and 8 bases from J; bases unmatched to any gene: 17. This CDR3 has 18 residues. The CDR3 DNA reads as TGCGCCAGCAGCCAAGACCGTCGGACAGGGTTCGATTTGGTAGGCTACACCTTC. Translation: CASSQDRRTGFDLVGYTF.

This clonotype showed up just a few times. CDR3: CSAGTGQGYYGYTF. The DNA for the CDR3 is TGCAGTGCTGGTACGGGACAGGGGTACTATGGCTACACCTTC. The gene calls are TRBV20-1 and TRBJ1-2; 10 positions match TRBD1. This CDR3 comprises 14 residues. The germline V gene encodes CDR1 DFQATT and CDR2 SNEGSKA (reference sequence). The ends lost 5 bases at V and 3 bases at J; junction bases unmatched: 6.

The V and J genes are TRBV9 and TRBJ1-2, with D unresolved. This CDR3 has 15 amino acids. The germline gives CDR1 SGDLS, CDR2 YYNGEE. V lost 2 bases and J 0 bases, leaving 11 bases between the germline ends. The CDR3 bases are TGTGCCAGCAGCGTCCCATTGGGAGCTAACTATGGCTACACCTTC. Its protein product is CASSVPLGANYGYTF.

This rearrangement joins TRBV5-5 to TRBJ1-2, with D possibly matching TRBD1 (6 bases). The CDR3 spans 16 residues. The V end was cut by 0 bases, the J end by 1 base, with 13 bases between. Germline CDR1 SGHKS, CDR2 YYEKEE (reference sequence). The CDR3, as DNA: TGTGCCAGCAGCTTGGAACCGACAGGCCTTAACTATGGCTACACCTTC. Translating it yields CASSLEPTGLNYGYTF.

In its sample, this clonotype was seen a few times. The J gene is TRBJ2-7, the V gene TRBV7-2; D possibly matches TRBD1 or TRBD2 (6 bases each). From germline, CDR1 is SGHTA and CDR2 FQGNSA. Trimming took 5 bases from V and 0 from J, leaving 17 bases between them. CDR3 length equals 16 residues. CDR3 sequence reads: CASSKGGGRSSYEQYF. The DNA of the CDR3 is TGTGCCAGCAGCAAAGGAGGGGGAAGGAGCTCCTACGAGCAGTACTTC.

The V and J genes are TRBV7-3 and TRBJ2-7; 10 bases are shared with TRBD1. Germline V gene data show CDR1 as SGHTA and CDR2 as FQGTGA. This CDR3 has 15 residues. Trimming cost V 1 base and J 2 bases; bases outside gene matches: 2. Here the CDR3 reads CASSLMGTGAYEQYF. The CDR3 region has the DNA TGTGCCAGCAGCTTAATGGGGACAGGGGCCTACGAGCAGTACTTC.